Below, 30 T cell receptor beta chains from the same sample are listed, as sequenced in a study of T cell changes during pregnancy in multiple sclerosis. Assay: immunoSEQ multiplex PCR; the TCRdb copy retains only in-frame clones and omits some. The repertoire holds tens of thousands of clones, with about 90% as singletons. Sequencing was performed on CD4+ T cells from peripheral blood mononuclear cells, taken in the third trimester of pregnancy. These receptor sequences come from a female donor in good health, enrolled as a control in a pregnancy study.

The chain couples TRBV4-1 to TRBJ1-6; the match to TRBD1 covers 7 bases. The length of the CDR3 is 16 residues. CDR1 is MGHRA and CDR2 is YSYEKL in the germline V gene. The trim removed 1 base at V and 3 bases at J, leaving 3 bases unmatched. This CDR3 reads CASSQGDSYYNSPLHF. The CDR3 bases are TGCGCCAGCAGCCAAGGGGACAGCTACTATAATTCACCCCTCCACTTT.

V gene TRBV6-1 combines with J gene TRBJ2-7, with 8 bases matching TRBD1. CDR1 is MNHNS and CDR2 is SASEGT in the germline V gene. The V segment lost 5 bases and the J segment 1 base; nucleotides outside the gene matches: 7. This CDR3 has 15 amino acids. In DNA form, the CDR3 reads TGTGCCAGCAGTAGCGACAGGGGAAGGTCCTACGAGCAGTACTTC. Its protein is CASSSDRGRSYEQYF.

The rearrangement uses TRBV11-2 and TRBJ2-7, with 10 bases lining up with TRBD2. The CDR3 length is 15 residues. Germline CDR1 is SGHAT and CDR2 is FQNNGV. Trimming removed 7 bases from V and 3 bases from J; junction bases left unmatched: 9. The CDR3: CASTHPSGGVYEQYF. CDR3 sequence (DNA): TGTGCCAGCACCCATCCCAGCGGGGGGGTCTACGAGCAGTACTTC.

The chain is built from TRBV7-9 and TRBJ1-1, with 9 bases identical to TRBD1. In germline, CDR1 is SEHNR, CDR2 FQNEAQ (reference sequence). This CDR3 region has 14 residues. V was clipped by 7 bases and J by 0 bases; unmatched bases: 3. The CDR3 sequence: CASTRTGVNTEAFF. The CDR3 DNA reads as TGTGCCAGCACCCGGACAGGGGTGAACACTGAAGCTTTCTTT.

The rearrangement uses TRBV7-9 and TRBJ2-7, with a tentative D call TRBD1 (5 bases). From germline, CDR1 is SEHNR and CDR2 FQNEAQ (reference sequence). The CDR3 length is 14 residues. Trimming pared 0 bases from V and 5 bases from J, leaving 11 bases between. DNA for the CDR3: TGTGCCAGCAGCTTAGCGGGGCCGGAGAACGAGCAGTACTTC. This sequence encodes CASSLAGPENEQYF. Full variable domain (missing parts from reference TRBV7-9 and TRBJ2-7): DTGVSQNPRHKITKRGQNVTFRCDPISEHNRLYWYRQTLGQGPEFLTYFQNEAQLEKSRLLSDRFSAERPKGSFSTLEIQRTEQGDSAMYLCASSLAGPENEQYFGPGTRLTVT.

This rearrangement joins TRBV5-5 to TRBJ1-5, with D maybe TRBD1 (6 bases). Looked up from germline, CDR1 is SGHKS and CDR2 is YYEKEE (reference sequence). V shed 2 bases and J shed 1 base, with 13 bases lying between them. The CDR3 is 16 residues long. The CDR3 sequence is CASSLAAGASNQPQHF. The CDR3 DNA reads as TGTGCCAGCAGCTTAGCGGCAGGGGCAAGCAATCAGCCCCAGCATTTT.

This clone came up once. The chain joins TRBV19 to TRBJ1-1; no firm D call. The germline V gene encodes CDR1 LNHDA and CDR2 SQIVND (reference sequence). The CDR3 has 12 amino acids. The V and J ends lost 5 bases and 3 bases respectively, with 7 bases between them. Here the CDR3 reads CASSERDTEAFF. DNA for the CDR3: TGTGCCAGTAGTGAGAGGGACACTGAAGCTTTCTTT.

The chain combines TRBV19 with TRBJ1-6, with TRBD1 matching 9 bases. This CDR3 spans 14 amino acids. The germline gives CDR1 LNHDA, CDR2 SQIVND (reference sequence). V gave up 3 bases and J gave up 7 bases; unmatched junction bases: 1. The DNA for the CDR3 is TGTGCCAGTAGTATGACAGGGGGAAATTCACCCCTCCACTTT. This sequence encodes CASSMTGGNSPLHF.

This clone was recorded once. The chain joins TRBV28 to TRBJ1-4; TRBD1 is a possible D gene (5 bases). Looked up from germline, CDR1 is MDHEN and CDR2 is SYDVKM. This CDR3 region has 15 residues. Trimming removed 10 bases from V and 0 bases from J, with 15 bases in between. Here the CDR3 DNA reads TGTGCCAACCGGAGGGAAGGGGCAACTAATGAAAAACTGTTTTTT. Translating gives CANRREGATNEKLFF.

The rearrangement links TRBV11-1 to TRBJ2-5; D might be TRBD1 (6 bases). Looked up from germline, CDR1 is SGHAT and CDR2 is FQDESV (reference sequence). This CDR3 spans 14 amino acids. V gave up 5 bases and J gave up 4 bases, with 14 bases separating them. The CDR3 DNA sequence: TGTGCCAGCAGCGCGGACAGACTCGGAGAGACCCAGTACTTC. Translated: CASSADRLGETQYF.

The V call is TRBV27, the J call TRBJ1-2, with no clear D. The CDR3 spans 14 residues. Trimming took off 6 bases at V and 7 bases at J, with 18 bases between the two ends. From germline, CDR1 is MNHEY and CDR2 SMNVEV (reference sequence). For the CDR3, the DNA is TGTGCCAGCAGAGCTAACCCTCTCCCTAGTGGCTACACCTTC. As protein: CASRANPLPSGYTF.

V gene TRBV19 combines with J gene TRBJ2-7; 7 nucleotides align to TRBD2. With the DNA end fitting TRBJ2-5 better, the J assignment may be wrong. The CDR3 has 14 residues. The germline gives CDR1 LNHDA, CDR2 SQIVND (reference sequence). In DNA form, the CDR3 reads TGTGCCAGTACCTCAGGACTAGAAGAGGAGACCCAGTACTTC. Protein sequence: CASTSGLEEETQYF.

The chain has TRBV5-1 and TRBJ1-1, with D maybe TRBD1 (5 bases). CDR3 length: 16 residues. Germline V lookup: CDR1 SGHRS, CDR2 YFSETQ. The V and J ends lost 1 base and 2 bases respectively, with 15 bases between them. The CDR3 spells CASSLTGGRLNTEAFF. CDR3 coding DNA: TGCGCCAGCAGCTTGACGGGGGGGAGGCTCAACACTGAAGCTTTCTTT. Variable domain in full (rest from reference TRBV5-1 and TRBJ1-1): KAGVTQTPRYLIKTRGQQVTLSCSPISGHRSVSWYQQTPGQGLQFLFEYFSETQRNKGNFPGRFSGRQFSNSRSEMNVSTLELGDSALYLCASSLTGGRLNTEAFFGQGTRLTVV.

This CDR3 reads CASSVGNRAGPQHF. Here the CDR3 DNA reads TGTGCCAGCAGTGTGGGCAACAGAGCCGGGCCCCAGCATTTT. V gene TRBV25-1 combines with J gene TRBJ1-5; no firm D call. The V end was cut by 4 bases, the J end by 9 bases, with 16 bases between. This CDR3 has 14 residues. CDR1 MGHDK and CDR2 SYGVNS come from the germline V gene.

The V gene is TRBV5-6, the J gene TRBJ2-1; 8 bases are shared with TRBD1. Germline loops: CDR1 SGHDT, CDR2 YYEEEE. This CDR3 is built from 17 residues. The V segment lost 7 bases and the J segment 0 bases; nucleotides outside the gene matches: 12. This CDR3 reads CASGQGALFSSYNEQFF. CDR3 bases: TGTGCCAGCGGCCAGGGGGCCCTTTTTAGCTCCTACAATGAGCAGTTCTTC.

The chain employs TRBV7-8 and TRBJ2-5; no definite D call. V lost 1 base to trimming and J lost 1 base, with 4 bases between them. CDR3 length equals 13 residues. In germline, CDR1 is SGHVS, CDR2 FQNEAQ. The CDR3 loop is CASSLVSQETQYF. CDR3 in DNA: TGTGCCAGCAGCTTAGTGAGCCAAGAGACCCAGTACTTC.

This clone has only a few counts. One end of the junction does not line up with germline, which may come from a read error. This chain links TRBV7-7 with TRBJ2-7; D possibly corresponds to TRBD2 (7 bases). Germline V gene sequence: CDR1 SSHAT, CDR2 FNYEAQ (reference sequence). The CDR3 sequence is 14 residues long. The CDR3 spells CASSNGGGDGEQYF. The CDR3 DNA reads as TGTGCTAGCAGCAATGGGGGGGGCGACGGGGAGCAGTACTTC.

This clone was seen a few times. The V call is TRBV27, the J call TRBJ1-6; 8 bases agree with TRBD1. This CDR3 is 18 amino acids long. The trim removed 2 bases at V and 5 bases at J, leaving 11 bases unmatched. The germline gives CDR1 MNHEY, CDR2 SMNVEV (reference sequence). The DNA for the CDR3 is TGTGCCAGCAGTTTAAGGGGCACGACAGGGGCTAATAATTCACCCCTCCACTTT. This gives the protein CASSLRGTTGANNSPLHF.

The chain uses TRBV7-9 and TRBJ2-1; 12 positions match TRBD1. The length of the CDR3 is 18 residues. The germline gives CDR1 SEHNR, CDR2 FQNEAQ (reference sequence). The V segment lost 5 bases and the J segment 3 bases; nucleotides outside the gene matches: 11. CDR3 protein: CASSPGTGGGENYNEQFF. CDR3 nucleotides: TGTGCCAGCAGCCCTGGGACAGGGGGCGGCGAGAACTACAATGAGCAGTTCTTC. Using reference TRBV7-9 and TRBJ2-1 for the parts outside the CDR3, the full variable domain is DTGVSQNPRHKITKRGQNVTFRCDPISEHNRLYWYRQTLGQGPEFLTYFQNEAQLEKSRLLSDRFSAERPKGSFSTLEIQRTEQGDSAMYLCASSPGTGGGENYNEQFFGPGTRLTVL.

This clone is labeled medium-sized. The chain couples TRBV2 to TRBJ2-1; tentatively, D is TRBD2 (5 bases). The CDR3 consists of 13 residues. V was trimmed by 2 bases and J by 10 bases, leaving 12 bases between them. CDR1 and CDR2 from the germline V gene are SNHLY and FYNNEI. The CDR3 reads CASSETTRGEQFF. The CDR3 bases are TGTGCCAGCAGTGAAACGACTCGAGGGGAGCAGTTCTTC.

The V gene is TRBV6-5, the J gene TRBJ1-2; 9 nucleotides align to TRBD1. Unmatched junction bases numbered 2, after V lost 2 bases and J lost 7 bases. The CDR3 loop spans 13 amino acids. Germline-derived CDR1 and CDR2 are MNHEY and SVGAGI. Written as DNA, the CDR3 is TGTGCCAGCAGTTACGGGACAGGGCTTGGCTACACCTTC. Residues: CASSYGTGLGYTF.

The chain has TRBV29-1 and TRBJ2-1; TRBD2 agrees at 7 bases. The CDR3 covers 13 residues. V was pared by 6 bases and J by 3 bases, with 5 bases of the junction left unmatched. The germline V gene encodes CDR1 SQVTM and CDR2 ANQGSEA. CDR3 bases: TGCAGCGTCGACCGGGGGGTCTACAATGAGCAGTTCTTC. Translation: CSVDRGVYNEQFF.

The chain joins TRBV7-3 to TRBJ2-7, with 12 bases aligning to TRBD2. The CDR3 loop spans 15 amino acids. The germline V gene encodes CDR1 SGHTA and CDR2 FQGTGA. Trimming cost V 5 bases and J 5 bases; bases outside gene matches: 7. The chain's CDR3 is CASSSGLAGSHEQYF. CDR3 DNA: TGTGCCAGCAGCAGTGGACTAGCGGGGTCACACGAGCAGTACTTC. Filled out from reference TRBV7-3 and TRBJ2-7, the complete variable domain reads GAGVSQTPSNKVTEKGKYVELRCDPISGHTALYWYRQSLGQGPEFLIYFQGTGAADDSGLPNDRFFAVRPEGSVSTLKIQRTERGDSAVYLCASSSGLAGSHEQYFGPGTRLTVT.

This chain uses TRBV10-3 with TRBJ1-2; 9 bases agree with TRBD1. Germline V gene data show CDR1 as ENHRY and CDR2 as SYGVKD. The CDR3 runs to 13 residues. Trimming removed 9 bases from V and 5 bases from J; junction bases left unmatched: 7. The CDR3 reads CAIWVGQGYGYTF. The CDR3 bases are TGTGCCATATGGGTGGGACAGGGATATGGCTACACCTTC.

J is TRBJ1-4 and V is TRBV9, with TRBD1 matching 10 bases. This CDR3 comprises 16 residues. Trimming at V came to 3 bases and at J to 5 bases, leaving 7 bases not matched to a gene. Looked up from germline, CDR1 is SGDLS and CDR2 is YYNGEE. CDR3 DNA sequence: TGTGCCAGCAGCGATCGGCGGACAGGGGGAAATGAAAAACTGTTTTTT. Its protein product is CASSDRRTGGNEKLFF.

This clone was observed once. This chain connects TRBV5-1 to TRBJ1-1; 7 nucleotides line up with TRBD1. This CDR3 spans 14 amino acids. V shed 4 bases and J 4 bases; nucleotides not matched to a gene: 7. CDR1 is SGHRS, CDR2 YFSETQ, per germline. The CDR3 DNA follows: TGCGCCAGCAGCATGCCGGGACAGCTCACTGAAGCTTTCTTT. It codes for CASSMPGQLTEAFF.

The chain couples TRBV12-5 to TRBJ1-2, with D tentatively TRBD1 (5 bases). The length of the CDR3 is 17 residues. Germline values: CDR1 LGHNT, CDR2 FRNRAP. The V gene lost 0 bases and the J gene lost 0 bases, with 14 bases spanning the gap. The CDR3 is CASGLVLRGGSNYGYTF. The CDR3, as DNA: TGTGCTAGTGGTTTGGTACTTAGGGGCGGTTCTAACTATGGCTACACCTTC.

The chain links TRBV25-1 to TRBJ1-2; D perhaps matches TRBD1 (6 bases). V was shortened by 6 bases and J by 2 bases, with 7 bases between the two germline ends. The germline V gene encodes CDR1 MGHDK and CDR2 SYGVNS. CDR3 length: 12 residues. In DNA, the CDR3 is TGTGCCAGCAGAGGGGGAAACTATGGCTACACCTTC. Residues: CASRGGNYGYTF.

The rearrangement joins TRBV19 to TRBJ1-3, with unresolved D. The CDR3 totals 16 residues. The V end lost 2 bases, the J end lost 5 bases, and 16 bases lay between the germline ends. Germline V lookup: CDR1 LNHDA, CDR2 SQIVND (reference sequence). CDR3 coding DNA: TGTGCCAGTAGTATAAGTCTGACGGGTCTGAGAAACACCATATATTTT. Translated: CASSISLTGLRNTIYF.

This chain links TRBV5-1 with TRBJ2-4; D is undetermined. Trimming shortened V by 0 bases and J by 5 bases, and 6 bases separated the two germline ends. CDR1 is SGHRS, CDR2 YFSETQ, per germline. There are 13 residues in the CDR3. The CDR3 DNA reads TGCGCCAGCAGCTTGGGAGGTCAAAACATTCAGTACTTC. Translating gives CASSLGGQNIQYF.